This T cell receptor (beta chain) was sequenced during a study of cytomegalovirus exposure and HLA in healthy donors. Whole-study results and caveats: Reported results showed that the classifier diagnosed cytomegalovirus status with high specificity and sensitivity.

The donors comprised healthy bone marrow donors. A multiplex PCR was run with 60 Vbeta primers and 13 Jbeta primers. Original methodology: A later analysis counted approximately 80 million unique TCR beta chains, 9.5 million to 13 million shared. The assay was immunoSEQ multiplex PCR, and TCRdb's table has in-frame clones only and misses some. The D gene and trimming were derived from the DNA, and the V and J assignments and clone size from that table. The table lists 150,000 to 200,000 clones, around nine tenths of them singletons, with roughly 1.7% in the top ten. As for this clone: Its antigen is not known.

The TCR originated in a woman between 18 and 29 years old in good health and CMV-seronegative. The sample was PBMCs.

The CDR3 loop reads CASSLGLGQVGNEQFF. In DNA form, the CDR3 reads TGCGCCAGCAGCTTGGGACTGGGACAGGTAGGGAATGAGCAGTTCTTC. The chain couples TRBV5-1 to TRBJ2-1; 8 positions agree with TRBD1. The length of the CDR3 is 16 residues. Trimming took 0 bases from V and 7 from J; bases not matched to a gene: 9. Germline loops: CDR1 SGHRS, CDR2 YFSETQ.